These 16 T cell receptor beta chains came from one sample sequenced in a study of response to subunit inactivated influenza vaccine. TCRdb passed the RT-PCR reads through MiXCR, listing each CDR3 protein once. Of approximately 290,000 distinct CDR3 sequences listed, 22% are singletons. Specimen: PBMCs from blood, collected about 20 months after vaccination. These receptors were collected from a man between 50 and 75 years old who received an inactivated influenza vaccine.

This clonotype was observed a few times. The genes are TRBV12-3 or TRBV12-4 and TRBJ2-3; no clear D gene. This CDR3 comprises 11 residues. V was shortened by 6 bases and J by 2 bases, with 3 bases between the two germline ends. DNA of the CDR3: TGTGCCAGCAGAATCACAGATACGCAGTATTTT. This encodes CASRITDTQYF.

The chain carries TRBV7-8 and TRBJ2-1; TRBD2 matches at 10 bases. Germline CDR1 is SGHVS and CDR2 is FQNEAQ. The CDR3 has 16 residues. Losses at the gene ends were 5 bases for V and 5 bases for J; bases not matched to a gene: 9. CDR3 nucleotides: TGTGCCAGCAGCGCCTATCTAGCGGGGGTACACAATGAGCAGTTCTTC. Its protein product is CASSAYLAGVHNEQFF.

J is TRBJ2-2 and V is TRBV12-3 or TRBV12-4, with 10 bases aligning to TRBD2. The junction had 7 bases not matched to a gene; V was cut back by 6 bases and J by 6 bases. The CDR3 length is 15 residues. Here the CDR3 reads CASRSSSGSAGELFF. CDR3 nucleotide sequence: TGTGCCAGCAGATCCTCTAGCGGGAGCGCCGGGGAGCTGTTTTTT.

The V and J genes are TRBV7-2 and TRBJ1-2; 7 nucleotides align to TRBD1. V dropped 5 bases and J dropped 8; count of bases not matched to a gene: 17. The V gene's germline CDR1 is SGHTA and CDR2 FQGNSA. This CDR3 is 16 amino acids long. The CDR3 region is CASSLRQGAASTGYTF. In DNA, the CDR3 is TGTGCCAGCAGCCTCAGACAGGGCGCCGCCTCGACCGGCTACACCTTC.

Details on this clonotype: Relative to the germline gene, one junction end is altered; a read error may explain this. This chain links TRBV7-2 with TRBJ2-2; TRBD2 matches at 13 bases. Germline V gene data show CDR1 as SGHTA and CDR2 as FQGNSA. The CDR3 consists of 16 residues. The CDR3, as DNA: TGTGCCAGCAGCCAGGGACTAGCGGGACCCACCCGGGAGCTGTTTTTT. Translating it yields CASSQGLAGPTRELFF.

The chain carries TRBV5-1 and TRBJ2-3; a weak D match, TRBD2 (5 bases). Per germline, CDR1 SGHRS and CDR2 YFSETQ. The CDR3 runs 15 residues. V was clipped by 3 bases and J by 2 bases, with 13 bases between them. The CDR3, as DNA: TGCGCCAGCAGCTGGGAGAGGATTAACACAGATACGCAGTATTTT. Translation gives CASSWERINTDTQYF.

V usage is TRBV7-6 and J usage is TRBJ2-1; 10 bases align to TRBD1. Germline CDR1 reads SGHVS; CDR2 reads FNYEAQ. The V gene end was trimmed by 2 bases and the J gene end by 6 bases; junction bases not matched to a gene: 10. This CDR3 is 17 amino acids long. CDR3: CASSLHPGQGFGNEQFF. In DNA form, the CDR3 reads TGTGCCAGCAGCTTACATCCGGGACAGGGGTTTGGCAATGAGCAGTTCTTC.

This chain's CDR3 is CATSEGSDSNQPQHF. The CDR3 nucleotides are TGTGCCACCAGTGAGGGCAGCGATAGCAATCAGCCCCAGCATTTT. The gene calls are TRBV24-1 and TRBJ1-5; D ambiguous. Trimming took off 4 bases at V and 0 bases at J, with 9 bases between the two ends. Per the germline V gene, CDR1 is KGHDR and CDR2 is SFDVKD. The CDR3 runs 15 residues.

The chain couples TRBV28 to TRBJ1-5; D is unresolved. From germline, CDR1 is MDHEN and CDR2 SYDVKM. Trimming removed 5 bases at V and 0 bases at J, with 14 bases between. CDR3 length equals 16 residues. CDR3 coding DNA: TGTGCCAGCAGTCCCCGTCTTTCCTTTAGCAATCAGCCCCAGCATTTT. Translated: CASSPRLSFSNQPQHF.

This clonotype showed up just a few times. The V call is TRBV7-2, the J call TRBJ1-1; 7 bases are shared with TRBD1. This CDR3 is 12 amino acids long. Trimming cost V 2 bases and J 11 bases; bases outside gene matches: 5. The V gene's germline CDR1 is SGHTA and CDR2 FQGNSA. The CDR3 DNA is TGTGCCAGCAGCTTAAGGACAGGTCACGCTTTCTTT. Translation gives CASSLRTGHAFF.

This clonotype was observed a handful of times. The chain has TRBV12-3 or TRBV12-4 and TRBJ1-1, with 9 bases lining up with TRBD1. This CDR3 contains 13 residues. The J segment lost 4 bases and the V segment lost 7 bases, leaving 4 bases of the junction unmatched. Here the CDR3 DNA reads TGTGCCAGCACCCTGACAGGGGGCACTGAAGCTTTCTTT. This sequence encodes CASTLTGGTEAFF.

The chain has TRBV5-6 and TRBJ2-2; 12 bases are shared with TRBD1. The CDR3 covers 16 residues. Germline trimming cut 5 bases from V and 7 bases from J; bases unmatched to any gene: 9. Looked up from germline, CDR1 is SGHDT and CDR2 is YYEEEE. As DNA, the CDR3 is TGTGCCAGCAGTAAGCCGGGACAGGGGGCGGACGGGGAGCTGTTTTTT. Amino acids: CASSKPGQGADGELFF.

This clonotype was counted only a few times. This chain uses TRBV20-1 with TRBJ1-5; possibly TRBD1 for D (6 bases). Deletions cut 0 bases from V and 5 bases from J, with 17 bases between. CDR1 is DFQATT, CDR2 SNEGSKA, per germline (reference sequence). This CDR3 has 16 residues. As DNA, the CDR3 is TGCAGTGCTAGAGATCCCCGGGACAACCCCTATCAGCCCCAGCATTTT. Protein product: CSARDPRDNPYQPQHF.

The table lists this clonotype with a few counts. The gene calls are TRBV4-3 and TRBJ1-4; D might be TRBD1 (5 bases). V lost 1 base, J lost 8 bases, and 20 bases lay in between. CDR3 length equals 17 residues. Germline CDR1 reads LGHNA; CDR2 reads YSLEER. CDR3 in DNA: TGCGCCAGCAGCCAAGGAAGTAATAGGGGCTTGGAAGAAAAACTGTTTTTT. Translation gives CASSQGSNRGLEEKLFF.

The table lists this clonotype with a few counts. V gene TRBV5-1 combines with J gene TRBJ2-3; D is possibly TRBD1 or TRBD2 (5 bases each). The CDR3 spans 15 residues. Deletions cut 4 bases from V and 0 bases from J, with 12 bases between. Germline V gives CDR1 SGHRS, CDR2 YFSETQ. The chain's CDR3 is CASSPNGASTDTQYF. The CDR3, as DNA: TGCGCCAGCAGCCCAAACGGGGCTAGCACAGATACGCAGTATTTT.

This clonotype was counted ten times or more. The chain links TRBV20-1 to TRBJ2-1; D not certain. There are 11 residues in the CDR3. Trimming stripped 3 bases from V and 3 bases from J, with 3 bases between. CDR1 and CDR2 from the germline V gene are DFQATT and SNEGSKA (reference sequence). CDR3 sequence (DNA): TGCAGTGCTAGTAGCTACAATGAGCAGTTCTTC. The encoded protein is CSASSYNEQFF.